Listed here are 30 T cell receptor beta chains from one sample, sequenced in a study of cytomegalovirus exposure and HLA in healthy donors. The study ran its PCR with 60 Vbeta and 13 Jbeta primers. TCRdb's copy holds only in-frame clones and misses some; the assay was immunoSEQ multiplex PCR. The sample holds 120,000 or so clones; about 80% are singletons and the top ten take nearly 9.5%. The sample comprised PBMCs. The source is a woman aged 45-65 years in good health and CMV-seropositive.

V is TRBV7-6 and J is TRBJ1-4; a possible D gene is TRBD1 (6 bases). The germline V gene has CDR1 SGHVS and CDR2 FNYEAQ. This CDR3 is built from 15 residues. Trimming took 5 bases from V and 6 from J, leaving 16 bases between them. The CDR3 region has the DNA TGTGCCAGCAGCCCGAGGACAGAGAAATATGAAAAACTGTTTTTT. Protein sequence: CASSPRTEKYEKLFF.

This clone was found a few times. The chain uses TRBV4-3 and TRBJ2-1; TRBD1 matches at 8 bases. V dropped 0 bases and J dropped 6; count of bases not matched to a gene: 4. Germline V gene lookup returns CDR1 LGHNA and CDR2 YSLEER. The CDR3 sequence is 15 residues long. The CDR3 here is CASSQDDRGFNEQFF. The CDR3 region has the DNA TGCGCCAGCAGCCAAGACGACAGGGGTTTCAATGAGCAGTTCTTC.

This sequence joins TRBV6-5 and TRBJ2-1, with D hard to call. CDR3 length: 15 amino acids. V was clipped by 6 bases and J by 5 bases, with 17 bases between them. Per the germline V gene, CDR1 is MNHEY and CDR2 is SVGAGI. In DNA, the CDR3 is TGTGCCAGCAGATCCCCCTCAAAGCTCGACAATGAGCAGTTCTTC. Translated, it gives CASRSPSKLDNEQFF.

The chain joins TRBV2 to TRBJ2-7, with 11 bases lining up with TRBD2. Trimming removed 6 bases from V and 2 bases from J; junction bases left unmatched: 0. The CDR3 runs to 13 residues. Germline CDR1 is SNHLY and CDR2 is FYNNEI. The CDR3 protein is CASRTSGTYEQYF. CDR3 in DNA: TGTGCCAGCAGGACTAGCGGGACCTACGAGCAGTACTTC.

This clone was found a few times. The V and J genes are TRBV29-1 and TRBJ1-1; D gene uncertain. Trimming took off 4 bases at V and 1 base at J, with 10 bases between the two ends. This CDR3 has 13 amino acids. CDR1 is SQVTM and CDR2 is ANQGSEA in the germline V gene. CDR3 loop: CSVGSSSNTEAFF. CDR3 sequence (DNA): TGCAGCGTTGGTAGCAGCTCGAACACTGAAGCTTTCTTT.

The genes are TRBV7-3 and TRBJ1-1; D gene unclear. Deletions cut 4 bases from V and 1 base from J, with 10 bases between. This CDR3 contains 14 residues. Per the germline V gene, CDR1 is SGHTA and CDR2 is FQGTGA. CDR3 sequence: CASSSGVWNTEAFF. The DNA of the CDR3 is TGTGCCAGCAGCTCTGGAGTGTGGAACACTGAAGCTTTCTTT.

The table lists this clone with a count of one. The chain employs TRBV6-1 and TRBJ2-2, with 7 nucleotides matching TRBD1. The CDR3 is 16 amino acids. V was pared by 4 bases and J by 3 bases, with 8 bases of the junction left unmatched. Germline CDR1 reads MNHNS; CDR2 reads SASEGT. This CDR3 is CASSGRQGGDTGELFF. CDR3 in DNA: TGTGCCAGCAGTGGTCGACAGGGCGGAGACACCGGGGAGCTGTTTTTT.

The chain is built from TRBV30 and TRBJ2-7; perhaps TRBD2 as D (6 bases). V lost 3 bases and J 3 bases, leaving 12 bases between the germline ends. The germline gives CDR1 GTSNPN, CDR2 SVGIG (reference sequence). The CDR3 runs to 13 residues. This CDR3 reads CAWRAGGLYEQYF. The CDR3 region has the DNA TGTGCCTGGAGGGCCGGGGGTCTCTACGAGCAGTACTTC.

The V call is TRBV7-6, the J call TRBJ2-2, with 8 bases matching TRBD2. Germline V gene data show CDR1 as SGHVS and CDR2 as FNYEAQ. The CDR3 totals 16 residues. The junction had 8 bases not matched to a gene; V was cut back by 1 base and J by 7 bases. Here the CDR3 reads CASSLDVAGGLGELFF. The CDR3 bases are TGTGCCAGCAGCTTAGATGTGGCGGGAGGCCTCGGGGAGCTGTTTTTT.

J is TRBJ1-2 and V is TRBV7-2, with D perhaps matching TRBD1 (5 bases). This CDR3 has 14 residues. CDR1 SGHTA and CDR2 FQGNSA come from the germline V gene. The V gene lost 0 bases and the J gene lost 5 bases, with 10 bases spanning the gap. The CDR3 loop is CASSLAGGAYGYTF. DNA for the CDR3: TGTGCCAGCAGCTTAGCGGGCGGGGCATATGGCTACACCTTC.

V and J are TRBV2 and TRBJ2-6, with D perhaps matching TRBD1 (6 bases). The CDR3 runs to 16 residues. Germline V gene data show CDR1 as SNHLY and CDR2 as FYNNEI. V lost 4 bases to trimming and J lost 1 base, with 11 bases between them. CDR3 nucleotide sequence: TGTGCCAGCAGTGTTGACAGGAGGTCTGGGGCCAACGTCCTGACTTTC. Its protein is CASSVDRRSGANVLTF.

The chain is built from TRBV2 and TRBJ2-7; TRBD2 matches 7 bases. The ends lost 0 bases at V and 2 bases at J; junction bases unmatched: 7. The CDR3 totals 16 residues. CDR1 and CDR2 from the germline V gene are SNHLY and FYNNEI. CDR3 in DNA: TGTGCCAGCAGTGAAGCTCGCGGGAGCTGGGCCTACGAGCAGTACTTC. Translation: CASSEARGSWAYEQYF.

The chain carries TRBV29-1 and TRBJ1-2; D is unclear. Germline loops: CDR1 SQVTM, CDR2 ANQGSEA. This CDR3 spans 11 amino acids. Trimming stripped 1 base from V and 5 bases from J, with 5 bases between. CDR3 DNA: TGCAGCGTTGAAGTCCAATATGGCTACACCTTC. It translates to CSVEVQYGYTF.

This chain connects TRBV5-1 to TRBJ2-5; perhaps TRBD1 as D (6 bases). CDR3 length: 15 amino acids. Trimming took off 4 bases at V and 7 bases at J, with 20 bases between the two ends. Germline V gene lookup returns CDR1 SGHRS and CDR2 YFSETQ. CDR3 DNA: TGCGCCAGCAGCCTGCCTGGGACAACCATGGGGACCCAGTACTTC. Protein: CASSLPGTTMGTQYF.

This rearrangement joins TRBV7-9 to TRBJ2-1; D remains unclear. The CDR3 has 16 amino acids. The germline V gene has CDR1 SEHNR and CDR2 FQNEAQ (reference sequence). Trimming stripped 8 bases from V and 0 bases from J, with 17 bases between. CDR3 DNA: TGTGCCAGCCCCAACGCAGTTTTAAGCTCCTACAATGAGCAGTTCTTC. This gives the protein CASPNAVLSSYNEQFF.

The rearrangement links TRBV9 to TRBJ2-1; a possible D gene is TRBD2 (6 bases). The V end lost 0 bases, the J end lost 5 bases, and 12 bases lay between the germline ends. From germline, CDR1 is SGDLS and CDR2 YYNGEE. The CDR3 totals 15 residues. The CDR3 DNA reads TGTGCCAGCAGCGTAGTAACGGGAGCCCACAATGAGCAGTTCTTC. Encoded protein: CASSVVTGAHNEQFF.

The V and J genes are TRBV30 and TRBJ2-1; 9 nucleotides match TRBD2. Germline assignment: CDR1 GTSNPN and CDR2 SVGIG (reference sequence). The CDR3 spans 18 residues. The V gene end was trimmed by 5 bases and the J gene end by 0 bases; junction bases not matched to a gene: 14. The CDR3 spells CAWSIATSGSASYNEQFF. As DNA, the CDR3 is TGTGCCTGGTCGATCGCTACTAGCGGGTCCGCCTCCTACAATGAGCAGTTCTTC.

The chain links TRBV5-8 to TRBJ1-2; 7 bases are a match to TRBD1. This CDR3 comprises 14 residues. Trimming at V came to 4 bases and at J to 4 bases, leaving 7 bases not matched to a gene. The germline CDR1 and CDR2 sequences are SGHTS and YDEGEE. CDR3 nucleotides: TGTGCCAGCAGCCCTGGTCGGACAGGCTATGGCTACACCTTC. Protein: CASSPGRTGYGYTF.

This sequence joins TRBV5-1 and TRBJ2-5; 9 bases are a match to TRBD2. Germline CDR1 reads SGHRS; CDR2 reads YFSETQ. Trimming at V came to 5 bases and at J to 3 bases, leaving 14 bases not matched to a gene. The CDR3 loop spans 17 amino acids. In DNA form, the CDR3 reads TGCGCCAGCAGTGGAGGGGCTGGCGGGGGGGCCGAAGAGACCCAGTACTTC. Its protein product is CASSGGAGGGAEETQYF. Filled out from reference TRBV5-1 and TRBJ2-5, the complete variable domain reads KAGVTQTPRYLIKTRGQQVTLSCSPISGHRSVSWYQQTPGQGLQFLFEYFSETQRNKGNFPGRFSGRQFSNSRSEMNVSTLELGDSALYLCASSGGAGGGAEETQYFGPGTRLLVL.

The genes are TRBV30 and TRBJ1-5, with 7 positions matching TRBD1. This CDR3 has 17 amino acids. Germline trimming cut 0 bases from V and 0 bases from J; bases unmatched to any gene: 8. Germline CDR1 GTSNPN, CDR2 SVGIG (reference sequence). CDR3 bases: TGTGCCTGGAGTGTATGGGACAGAGCTTATAGCAATCAGCCCCAGCATTTT. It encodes CAWSVWDRAYSNQPQHF. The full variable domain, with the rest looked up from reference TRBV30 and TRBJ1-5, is SQTIHQWPATLVQPVGSPLSLECTVEGTSNPNLYWYRQAAGRGLQLLFYSVGIGQISSEVPQNLSASRPQDRQFILSSKKLLLSDSGFYLCAWSVWDRAYSNQPQHFGDGTRLSIL.

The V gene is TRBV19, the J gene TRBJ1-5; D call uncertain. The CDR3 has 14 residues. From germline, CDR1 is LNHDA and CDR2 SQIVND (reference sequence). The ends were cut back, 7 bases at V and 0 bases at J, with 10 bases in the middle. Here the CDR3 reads CASTFEGSNQPQHF. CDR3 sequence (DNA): TGTGCCAGTACTTTCGAGGGTAGCAATCAGCCCCAGCATTTT.

The CDR3 sequence is CASSQDLYEQYF. The CDR3 nucleotides are TGCGCCAGCAGCCAAGATCTCTACGAGCAGTACTTC. The chain combines TRBV4-1 with TRBJ2-7; D gene uncertain. The CDR3 runs to 12 residues. Germline CDR1 and CDR2: MGHRA and YSYEKL. V was pared by 0 bases and J by 3 bases, with 3 bases between.

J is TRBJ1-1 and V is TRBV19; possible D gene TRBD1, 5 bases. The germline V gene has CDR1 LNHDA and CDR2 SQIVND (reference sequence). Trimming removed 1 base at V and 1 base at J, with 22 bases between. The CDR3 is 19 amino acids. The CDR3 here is CASSIGLSGEGLRNTEAFF. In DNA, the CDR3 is TGTGCCAGTAGTATAGGTCTTTCGGGGGAAGGACTTAGGAACACTGAAGCTTTCTTT.

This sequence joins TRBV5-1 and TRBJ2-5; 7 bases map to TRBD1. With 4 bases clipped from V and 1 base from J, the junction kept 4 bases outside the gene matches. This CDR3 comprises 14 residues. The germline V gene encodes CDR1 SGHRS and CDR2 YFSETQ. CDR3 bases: TGCGCCAGCAGCCAAAACAGGGGCCAAGAGACCCAGTACTTC. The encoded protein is CASSQNRGQETQYF.

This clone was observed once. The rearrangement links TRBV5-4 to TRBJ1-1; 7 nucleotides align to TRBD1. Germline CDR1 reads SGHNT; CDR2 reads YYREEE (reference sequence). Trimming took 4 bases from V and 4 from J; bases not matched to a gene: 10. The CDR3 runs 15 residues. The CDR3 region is CASSRSPAGGTEAFF. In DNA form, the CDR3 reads TGTGCCAGCAGCCGTTCCCCCGCAGGGGGCACTGAAGCTTTCTTT.

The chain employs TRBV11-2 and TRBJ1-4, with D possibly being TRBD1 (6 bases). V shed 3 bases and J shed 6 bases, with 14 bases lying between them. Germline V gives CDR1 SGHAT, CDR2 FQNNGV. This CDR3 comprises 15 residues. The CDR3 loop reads CASSFTGSLYEKLFF. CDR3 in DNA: TGTGCCAGCAGCTTCACAGGGTCTCTTTATGAAAAACTGTTTTTT.

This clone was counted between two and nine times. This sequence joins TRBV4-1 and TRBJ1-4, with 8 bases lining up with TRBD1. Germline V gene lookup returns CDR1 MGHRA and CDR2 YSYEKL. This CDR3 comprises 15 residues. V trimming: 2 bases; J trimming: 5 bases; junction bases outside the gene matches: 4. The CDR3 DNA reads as TGCGCCAGCAGCCAACTAACAGGGGGGAATGAAAAACTGTTTTTT. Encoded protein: CASSQLTGGNEKLFF.

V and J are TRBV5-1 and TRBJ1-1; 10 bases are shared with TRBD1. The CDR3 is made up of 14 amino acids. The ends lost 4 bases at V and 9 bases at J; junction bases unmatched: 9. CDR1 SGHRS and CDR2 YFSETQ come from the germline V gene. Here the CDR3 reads CASSELGTGEKAFF. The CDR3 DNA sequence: TGCGCCAGCAGCGAACTAGGGACAGGGGAAAAAGCTTTCTTT.

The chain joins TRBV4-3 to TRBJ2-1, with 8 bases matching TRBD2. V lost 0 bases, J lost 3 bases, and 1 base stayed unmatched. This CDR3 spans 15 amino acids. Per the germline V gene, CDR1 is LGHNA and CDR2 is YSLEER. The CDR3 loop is CASSQERGVYNEQFF. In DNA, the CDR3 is TGCGCCAGCAGCCAAGAGCGGGGGGTCTACAATGAGCAGTTCTTC.

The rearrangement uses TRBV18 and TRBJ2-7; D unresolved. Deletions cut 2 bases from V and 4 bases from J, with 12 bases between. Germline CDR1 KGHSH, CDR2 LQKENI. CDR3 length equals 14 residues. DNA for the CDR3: TGTGCCAGCTCACCAAGGCTCCTAGAATACGAGCAGTACTTC. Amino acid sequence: CASSPRLLEYEQYF. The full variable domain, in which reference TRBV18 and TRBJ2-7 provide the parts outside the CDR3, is NAGVMQNPRHLVRRRGQEARLRCSPMKGHSHVYWYRQLPEEGLKFMVYLQKENIIDESGMPKERFSAEFPKEGPSILRIQQVVRGDSAAYFCASSPRLLEYEQYFGPGTRLTVT.